The source of this TCR beta chain is a study of blood T cell repertoires in COVID-19. Study details: Italy, Spain and the United States were the sources of the convalescent and acute COVID-19 samples. T cells, B-cell-depleted T cells, or PBMCs supplied cDNA or gDNA.

Trimming removed 7 bases at V and 3 bases at J, with 14 bases between. CDR3 size: 14 residues. CDR1 SGDLS and CDR2 YYNGEE come from the germline V gene. This clone was picked up many times. Per the authors' pipeline: Using reference gene primer amplification, nucleated cell counts were estimated. Method: immunoSEQ multiplex PCR; TCRdb's copy keeps in-frame clones and lacks some. V, J and clone size derive from that table, while D and trimming were established from the DNA sequence. The sample has around 250,000 clones; about nine tenths are singletons. Sequencing was carried out using peripheral blood. The sequence was collected from a woman aged 55-75 years who had recovered from COVID-19. J is TRBJ1-3 and V is TRBV9; D may be TRBD1 (5 bases). In DNA form, the CDR3 reads TGTGCCAGCCGCGGGCCAGGGTTTGGAAACACCATATATTTT. Translating it yields CASRGPGFGNTIYF. Combining the CDR3 with reference TRBV9 and TRBJ1-3 gives the whole variable domain DSGVTQTPKHLITATGQRVTLRCSPRSGDLSVYWYQQSLDQGLQFLIQYYNGEERAKGNILERFSAQQFPDLHSELNLSSLELGDSALYFCASRGPGFGNTIYFGEGSWLTVV.